This T cell receptor (beta chain) emerged from a study of cytomegalovirus exposure and HLA in healthy donors. Overall study results and limits: The only immune exposure information that was available was CMV serostatus.

The CDR3 has 17 amino acids. 13 Jbeta primers and 60 Vbeta primers were used for the PCR. Only in-frame clones appear in the TCRdb table, and some are missing; sequencing was by immunoSEQ multiplex PCR. The sample yields over 85,000 clones, 70% to 80% seen once. About this clone itself: What it recognizes is unknown.

The specimen was PBMCs. This sequence originates from a male donor in good health and CMV-seropositive. The chain has TRBV21-1 and TRBJ1-4; the listed D gene, TRBD1, was not tested against the DNA. TRBV21-1 is marked as a pseudogene. The CDR3 loop is CASSKDYPDRGQEKLFF. CDR3 bases: TGTGCCAGCAGCAAAGATTACCCGGACAGGGGGCAAGAAAAACTGTTTTTT.